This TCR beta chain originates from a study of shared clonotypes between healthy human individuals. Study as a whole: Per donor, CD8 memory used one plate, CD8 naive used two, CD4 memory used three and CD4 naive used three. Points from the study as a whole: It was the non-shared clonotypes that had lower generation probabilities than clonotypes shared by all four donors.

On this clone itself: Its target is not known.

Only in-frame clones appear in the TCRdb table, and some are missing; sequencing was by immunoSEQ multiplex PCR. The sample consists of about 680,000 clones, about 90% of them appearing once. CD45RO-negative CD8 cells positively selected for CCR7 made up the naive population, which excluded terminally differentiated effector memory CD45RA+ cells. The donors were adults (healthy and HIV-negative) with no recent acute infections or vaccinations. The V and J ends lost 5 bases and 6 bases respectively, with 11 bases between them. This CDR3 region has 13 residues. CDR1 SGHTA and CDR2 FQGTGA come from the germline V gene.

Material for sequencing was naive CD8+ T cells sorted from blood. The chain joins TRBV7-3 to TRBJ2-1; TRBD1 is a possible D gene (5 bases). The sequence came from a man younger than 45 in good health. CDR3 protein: CASSPPQGNEQFF. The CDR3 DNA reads TGTGCCAGCAGCCCCCCGCAGGGCAATGAGCAGTTCTTC.